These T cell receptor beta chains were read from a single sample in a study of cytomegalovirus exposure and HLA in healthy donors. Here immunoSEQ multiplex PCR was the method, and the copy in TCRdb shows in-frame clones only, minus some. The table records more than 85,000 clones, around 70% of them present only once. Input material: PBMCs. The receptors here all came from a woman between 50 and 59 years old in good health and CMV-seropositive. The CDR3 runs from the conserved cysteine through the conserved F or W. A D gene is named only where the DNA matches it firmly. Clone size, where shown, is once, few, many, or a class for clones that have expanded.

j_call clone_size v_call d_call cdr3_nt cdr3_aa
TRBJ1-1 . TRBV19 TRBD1 TGTGCCAGTACCAAACAAGGGGGCAGGAACACTGAAGCTTTCTTT CASTKQGGRNTEAFF
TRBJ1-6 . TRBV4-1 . TGCGCCAGCAGCCAAGATATACCTATCTCCGGGACATCTTATAATTCACCCCTCCACTTT CASSQDIPISGTSYNSPLHF
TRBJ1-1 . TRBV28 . TGTGCCAGCAGTTCCCCGGGGGAAGCTTTCTTT CASSSPGEAFF
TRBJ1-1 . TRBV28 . TGTGCCAGCAGCCGAGGACGGGCGTCGGGGGACACTGAAGCTTTCTTT CASSRGRASGDTEAFF
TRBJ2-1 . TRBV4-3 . TGCGCCAGCAGCCAAGAAAGCGGCCGTTCCTACAATGAGCAGTTCTTC CASSQESGRSYNEQFF
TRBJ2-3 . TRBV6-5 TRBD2 TGTGCCAGCAACGAAGCGGGAGCGGGGTCGTCGCAGTATTTT CASNEAGAGSSQYF
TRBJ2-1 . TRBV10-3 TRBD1 TGTGCCATCAGTGAGCCAACCGGGACAGGGGCCAACAATGAGCAGTTCTTC CAISEPTGTGANNEQFF
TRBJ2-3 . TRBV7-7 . TGTGCCAGCAGCTCCTCCGACAAGTCCACAGATACGCAGTATTTT CASSSSDKSTDTQYF
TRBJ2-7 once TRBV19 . TGTGCCAGTAGTACCCAGGGCTACGAGCAGTACTTC CASSTQGYEQYF
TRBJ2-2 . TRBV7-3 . TGTGCCAGCAGCCCCTCCCTGGGCAGAACCGGGGAGCTGTTTTTT CASSPSLGRTGELFF